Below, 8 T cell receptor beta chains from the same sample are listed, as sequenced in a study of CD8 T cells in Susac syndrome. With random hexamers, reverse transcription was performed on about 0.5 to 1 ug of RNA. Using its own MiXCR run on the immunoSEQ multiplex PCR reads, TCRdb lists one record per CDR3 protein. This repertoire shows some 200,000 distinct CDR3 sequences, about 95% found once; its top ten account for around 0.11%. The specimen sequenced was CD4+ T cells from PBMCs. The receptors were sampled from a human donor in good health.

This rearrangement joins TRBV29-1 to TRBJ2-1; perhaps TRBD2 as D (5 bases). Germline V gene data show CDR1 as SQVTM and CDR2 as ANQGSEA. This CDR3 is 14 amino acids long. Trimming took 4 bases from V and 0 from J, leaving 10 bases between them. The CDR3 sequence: CSVGKAGSYNEQFF. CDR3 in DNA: TGCAGCGTTGGGAAGGCGGGCTCCTACAATGAGCAGTTCTTC.

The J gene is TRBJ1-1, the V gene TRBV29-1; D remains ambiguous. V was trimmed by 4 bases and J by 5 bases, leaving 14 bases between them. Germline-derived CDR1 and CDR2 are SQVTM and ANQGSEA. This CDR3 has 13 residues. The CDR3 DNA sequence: TGCAGCGTTGCACGAGCCCCGGGGACTGAAGCTTTCTTT. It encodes CSVARAPGTEAFF.

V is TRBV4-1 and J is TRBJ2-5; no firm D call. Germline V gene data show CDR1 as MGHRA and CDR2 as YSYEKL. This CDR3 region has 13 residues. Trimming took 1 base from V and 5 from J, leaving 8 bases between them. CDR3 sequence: CASSQAVRETQYF. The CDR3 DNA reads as TGCGCCAGCAGCCAAGCGGTTCGGGAGACCCAGTACTTC.

The chain's CDR3 is CASSVVPQNTEAFF. The CDR3 bases are TGTGCCAGCAGCGTAGTCCCTCAGAACACTGAAGCTTTCTTT. The rearrangement uses TRBV9 and TRBJ1-1, with unresolved D. The CDR3 loop spans 14 amino acids. The V end lost 0 bases, the J end lost 1 base, and 7 bases lay between the germline ends. In germline, CDR1 is SGDLS, CDR2 YYNGEE.

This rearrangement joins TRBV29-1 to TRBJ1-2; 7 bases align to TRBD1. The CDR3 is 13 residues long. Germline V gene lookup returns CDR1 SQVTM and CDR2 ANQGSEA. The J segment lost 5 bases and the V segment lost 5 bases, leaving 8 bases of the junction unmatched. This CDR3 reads CSVQGTAAYGYTF. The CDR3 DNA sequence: TGCAGCGTTCAAGGGACAGCGGCTTATGGCTACACCTTC.

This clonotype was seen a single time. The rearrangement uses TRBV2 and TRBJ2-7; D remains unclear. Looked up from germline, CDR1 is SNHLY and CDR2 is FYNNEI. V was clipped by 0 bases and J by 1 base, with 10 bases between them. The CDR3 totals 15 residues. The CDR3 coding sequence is TGTGCCAGCAGTGAAGCGCACTACAAATCCTACGAGCAGTACTTC. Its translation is CASSEAHYKSYEQYF.

CDR3 amino acids: CSVEIGLVSNNEQFF. In nucleotides, the CDR3 is TGCAGCGTTGAAATCGGACTAGTATCCAACAATGAGCAGTTCTTC. The chain recombines TRBV29-1 with TRBJ2-1; 7 bases align to TRBD2. The junction had 9 bases not matched to a gene; V was cut back by 2 bases and J by 5 bases. Looked up from germline, CDR1 is SQVTM and CDR2 is ANQGSEA. The CDR3 sequence is 15 residues long.

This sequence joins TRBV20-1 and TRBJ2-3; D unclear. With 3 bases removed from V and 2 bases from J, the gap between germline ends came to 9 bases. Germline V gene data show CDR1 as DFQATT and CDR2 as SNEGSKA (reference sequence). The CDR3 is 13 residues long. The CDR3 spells CSASTGNTDTQYF. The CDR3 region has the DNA TGCAGTGCTAGTACGGGCAACACAGATACGCAGTATTTT.